This TCR beta chain was documented in a study of T-cell memory formation after mild COVID-19. This clonotype was seen a few times. Its target is not known. The CDR3 extends over 14 amino acids. With V trimmed by 3 bases and J by 6 bases, 2 bases remained unmatched. Researchers used 5'RACE with constant-segment primers to make TCR alpha and TCR beta cDNA libraries that carry sample barcodes and UMIs. One entry per CDR3 protein, called by TCRdb with MiXCR from the 5' RACE reads. The table records approximately 260,000 distinct CDR3 sequences, about a sixth of them present only once. Study findings and constraints: Cross-reactive memory appears to have joined, as suggested by some responding clones showing up in pre-infection memory. CD4/CD8 balance characterized clones contracting day 15 to 85, and CD4+ skew characterized later expanders. Contracting CD4+ clones sat mainly in CM and EM; CD8+ in EMRA.

The chain links TRBV12-3 or TRBV12-4 to TRBJ2-1; the match to TRBD2 covers 10 bases. Sequencing input: PBMCs or a T cell subset sorted from them (not recorded which). This clonotype was sampled from a man between 18 and 35 years old who had mild COVID-19 (a few samples of this study predate the infection). Cell type and time point are not known. CDR3 sequence: CASSFASGGNEQFF. The DNA of the CDR3 is TGTGCCAGCAGTTTTGCTAGCGGGGGCAATGAGCAGTTCTTC.